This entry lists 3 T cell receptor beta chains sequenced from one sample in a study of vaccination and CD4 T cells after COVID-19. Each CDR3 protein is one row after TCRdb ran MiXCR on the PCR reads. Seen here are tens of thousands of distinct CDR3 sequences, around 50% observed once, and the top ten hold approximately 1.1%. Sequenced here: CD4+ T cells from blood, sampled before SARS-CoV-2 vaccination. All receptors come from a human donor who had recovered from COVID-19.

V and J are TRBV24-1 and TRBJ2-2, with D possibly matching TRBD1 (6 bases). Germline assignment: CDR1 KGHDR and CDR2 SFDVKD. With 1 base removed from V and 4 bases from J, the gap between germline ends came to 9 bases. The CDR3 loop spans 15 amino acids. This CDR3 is CATSDFGRGTGELFF. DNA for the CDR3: TGTGCCACCAGTGATTTCGGCAGGGGCACCGGGGAGCTGTTTTTT.

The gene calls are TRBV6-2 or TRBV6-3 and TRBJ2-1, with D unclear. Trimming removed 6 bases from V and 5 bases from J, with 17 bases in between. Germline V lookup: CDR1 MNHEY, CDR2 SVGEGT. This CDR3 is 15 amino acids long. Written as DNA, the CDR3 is TGTGCCAGCAGACGTACGGATAGGGTTCACAATGAGCAGTTCTTC. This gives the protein CASRRTDRVHNEQFF.

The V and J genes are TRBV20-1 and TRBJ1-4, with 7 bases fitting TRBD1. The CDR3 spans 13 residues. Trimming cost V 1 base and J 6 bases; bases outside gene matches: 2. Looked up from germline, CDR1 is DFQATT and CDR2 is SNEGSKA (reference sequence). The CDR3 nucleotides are TGCAGTGCTAGAGGGACAGGCGATGAAAAACTGTTTTTT. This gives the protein CSARGTGDEKLFF.